This passage covers 15 T cell receptor beta chains from one sample sequenced in a study of CD8 T cells in ankylosing spondylitis. One entry per CDR3 protein results from TCRdb running MiXCR on the 5' RACE reads. The data contain under 55,000 distinct CDR3 sequences, 6% to 7.5% of them singletons. The material sequenced was blood, either unsorted or a sorted T cell fraction (not recorded which). All receptors derive from a female donor with ankylosing spondylitis or in good health (not recorded which).

At least ten counts were recorded for this clonotype. The rearrangement links TRBV20-1 to TRBJ2-4; perhaps TRBD1 as D (5 bases). Trimming took 6 bases from V and 0 from J, leaving 15 bases between them. CDR1 DFQATT and CDR2 SNEGSKA come from the germline V gene (reference sequence). The CDR3 has 15 residues. The CDR3 DNA sequence: TGCAGTGCCATCGGACAATCCTTAGCCAAAAACATTCAGTACTTC. Amino acid sequence: CSAIGQSLAKNIQYF.

This clonotype was counted ten times or more. This rearrangement joins TRBV24-1 to TRBJ1-2; D remains ambiguous. The CDR3 runs 13 residues. In germline, CDR1 is KGHDR, CDR2 SFDVKD. Deletions cut 4 bases from V and 5 bases from J, with 10 bases between. The CDR3 DNA reads as TGTGCCACCAGTGACTCGACGGGTTATGGCTACACCTTC. Translation: CATSDSTGYGYTF.

The sample holds many counts of this clonotype. V and J are TRBV20-1 and TRBJ2-1, with D possibly matching TRBD1 (5 bases). V lost 0 bases to trimming and J lost 5 bases, with 14 bases between them. The CDR3 has 15 amino acids. The germline CDR1 and CDR2 sequences are DFQATT and SNEGSKA (reference sequence). The CDR3 sequence: CSARDTGRANNEQFF. DNA of the CDR3: TGCAGTGCTAGAGATACGGGCAGGGCCAACAATGAGCAGTTCTTC.

This clonotype was counted many times. The V call is TRBV5-6, the J call TRBJ2-5; no firm D call. This CDR3 region has 14 residues. The germline V and J ends were trimmed by 2 bases and 1 base, with 9 bases remaining between them. CDR1 SGHDT and CDR2 YYEEEE come from the germline V gene. CDR3 in DNA: TGTGCCAGCAGCTTAATTCCAGCCCAAGAGACCCAGTACTTC. Its protein product is CASSLIPAQETQYF.

This clonotype was seen ten or more times. J is TRBJ2-5 and V is TRBV5-1, with TRBD2 as a possible D gene (6 bases). The CDR3 sequence is 14 residues long. Deletions cut 6 bases from V and 2 bases from J, with 14 bases between. The germline V gene has CDR1 SGHRS and CDR2 YFSETQ. The CDR3 region is CASTTGRGQETQYF. The CDR3 nucleotides are TGCGCCAGCACTACGGGGCGGGGACAAGAGACCCAGTACTTC. Combining the CDR3 with reference TRBV5-1 and TRBJ2-5 gives the whole variable domain KAGVTQTPRYLIKTRGQQVTLSCSPISGHRSVSWYQQTPGQGLQFLFEYFSETQRNKGNFPGRFSGRQFSNSRSEMNVSTLELGDSALYLCASTTGRGQETQYFGPGTRLLVL.

The chain has TRBV5-1 and TRBJ1-1, with TRBD1 matching 10 bases. CDR1 is SGHRS, CDR2 YFSETQ, per germline. The CDR3 runs to 14 residues. Trimming took 0 bases from V and 7 from J; bases not matched to a gene: 3. The CDR3 coding sequence is TGCGCCAGCAGCTTGGGGGACAGGGGTGGTGAAGCTTTCTTT. It is translated as CASSLGDRGGEAFF.

In its sample, this clonotype was seen a few times. This chain uses TRBV7-2 with TRBJ2-1, with TRBD1 as a possible D gene (6 bases). The germline gives CDR1 SGHTA, CDR2 FQGNSA. The CDR3 length is 16 residues. Trimming took 2 bases from V and 0 from J, leaving 11 bases between them. CDR3 DNA: TGTGCCAGCAGCTTAACAACAGGGAGCTCCTACAATGAGCAGTTCTTC. Protein sequence: CASSLTTGSSYNEQFF. Full variable domain (missing parts from reference TRBV7-2 and TRBJ2-1): GAGVSQSPSNKVTEKGKDVELRCDPISGHTALYWYRQSLGQGLEFLIYFQGNSAPDKSGLPSDRFSAERTGGSVSTLTIQRTQQEDSAVYLCASSLTTGSSYNEQFFGPGTRLTVL.

Notes on this clonotype: A read error may account for a junction end that differs from germline. The V call is TRBV6-1, the J call TRBJ1-1; D is unresolved. The CDR3 is made up of 13 amino acids. CDR1 MNHNS and CDR2 SASEGT come from the germline V gene. The CDR3 is CASSLILNTEALF. CDR3 DNA: TGTGCCAGCAGCCTCATCTTGAACACTGAAGCTCTCTTC.

This clonotype occurred many times. The J gene is TRBJ1-2, the V gene TRBV7-7, with 8 bases matching TRBD1. V was pared by 5 bases and J by 7 bases, with 12 bases of the junction left unmatched. The germline CDR1 and CDR2 sequences are SSHAT and FNYEAQ (reference sequence). The CDR3 runs to 15 residues. The CDR3 sequence: CASSPLDRGSLGYTF. DNA for the CDR3: TGTGCCAGCAGCCCACTTGACAGGGGTTCGCTTGGCTACACCTTC. Together with reference TRBV7-7 and TRBJ1-2, the CDR3 gives the full variable domain: GAGVSQSPRYKVTKRGQDVTLRCDPISSHATLYWYQQALGQGPEFLTYFNYEAQPDKSGLPSDRFSAERPEGSISTLTIQRTEQRDSAMYRCASSPLDRGSLGYTFGSGTRLTVV.

This clonotype appeared many times. The chain has TRBV5-1 and TRBJ1-4; possibly TRBD1 for D (6 bases). The germline CDR1 and CDR2 sequences are SGHRS and YFSETQ. The CDR3 consists of 15 residues. Trimming cost V 3 bases and J 8 bases, with 17 bases left between them. The CDR3 DNA sequence: TGCGCCAGCAGCTCAAGCCAGGGGACCCCCGAAAAACTGTTTTTT. It specifies CASSSSQGTPEKLFF.

This clonotype was seen a single time. An end of the junction does not agree with germline; a read error may underlie this. The chain joins TRBV29-1 to TRBJ2-1; D is unresolved. The CDR3 is 11 residues long. Germline V gives CDR1 SQVTM, CDR2 ANQGSEA. The CDR3 DNA reads as TGCAGCGTTGACCCCTACGATGAGCAGTTCTTC. As protein: CSVDPYDEQFF.

This clonotype has ten or more counts. The chain employs TRBV4-3 and TRBJ1-4; a possible D gene is TRBD1 (6 bases). Germline V gene data show CDR1 as LGHNA and CDR2 as YSLEER. The CDR3 spans 14 residues. V gave up 1 base and J gave up 7 bases, with 10 bases separating them. The CDR3 protein is CASSQVGGVEKLFF. As DNA, the CDR3 is TGCGCCAGCAGCCAAGTAGGGGGGGTTGAAAAACTGTTTTTT.

This clonotype has ten or more counts. CDR3 sequence: CASTTGASGNIQYF. As DNA, the CDR3 is TGTGCCAGCACTACAGGGGCTTCGGGAAACATTCAGTACTTC. The V call is TRBV28, the J call TRBJ2-4; 7 bases fit TRBD1. In germline, CDR1 is MDHEN, CDR2 SYDVKM. This CDR3 spans 14 amino acids. V dropped 7 bases and J dropped 6; count of bases not matched to a gene: 9.

This clonotype has at least ten counts. The chain recombines TRBV11-2 with TRBJ2-1; D gene ambiguous. Germline CDR1 is SGHAT and CDR2 is FQNNGV. The CDR3 contains 15 residues. V was shortened by 8 bases and J by 6 bases, with 20 bases between the two germline ends. The CDR3 DNA sequence: TGTGCCAGCGCTCACATTACCGGGTTTCGCAATGAGCAGTTCTTC. The encoded protein is CASAHITGFRNEQFF. The full variable domain, completed using reference TRBV11-2 and TRBJ2-1, is EAGVAQSPRYKIIEKRQSVAFWCNPISGHATLYWYQQILGQGPKLLIQFQNNGVVDDSQLPKDRFSAERLKGVDSTLKIQPAKLEDSAVYLCASAHITGFRNEQFFGPGTRLTVL.

At least ten counts were recorded for this clonotype. This chain joins TRBV29-1 and TRBJ1-1; D is possibly TRBD1 (5 bases). CDR1 SQVTM and CDR2 ANQGSEA come from the germline V gene. Trimming shortened V by 2 bases and J by 1 base, and 11 bases separated the two germline ends. The CDR3 is made up of 14 amino acids. The CDR3 nucleotides read TGCAGCGTTGAACCGGGGGACGAGAACACTGAAGCTTTCTTT. It specifies CSVEPGDENTEAFF.